The 29 T cell receptor beta chains presented below share a single source sample, sequenced in a study of long-term antiretroviral therapy in people with HIV. Assay version v3.0 of immunoSEQ was used, and it was run at survey level. Libraries were prepared by immunoSEQ multiplex PCR; TCRdb keeps only in-frame clonotypes and omits some of them. The sample records 15,000 to 20,000 clones, around three quarters being singletons. This specimen was unsorted PBMCs, taken 2.3 years after starting antiretroviral therapy. These receptors came from a woman between 40 and 55 years old with HIV.

The CDR3 nucleotides read TGTGCCAGCGCCGCCCTTAATCCCTACGAGCAGTACTTC. It translates to CASAALNPYEQYF. V and J are TRBV7-1 and TRBJ2-7, with D uncertain. TRBV7-1 is filed as an ORF, its function uncertain. V was shortened by 8 bases and J by 2 bases, with 13 bases between the two germline ends. This CDR3 is built from 13 residues.

This chain links TRBV28 with TRBJ1-1; 10 positions agree with TRBD1. Germline V gives CDR1 MDHEN, CDR2 SYDVKM. V lost 0 bases and J lost 8; bases outside the gene matches: 0. The CDR3 has 13 amino acids. The chain's CDR3 is CASSLWGQGEAFF. Here the CDR3 DNA reads TGTGCCAGCAGTTTATGGGGACAGGGGGAAGCTTTCTTT. Variable domain in full (rest from reference TRBV28 and TRBJ1-1): DVKVTQSSRYLVKRTGEKVFLECVQDMDHENMFWYRQDPGLGLRLIYFSYDVKMKEKGDIPEGYSVSREKKERFSLILESASTNQTSMYLCASSLWGQGEAFFGQGTRLTVV.

The rearrangement uses TRBV30 and TRBJ2-7; no reliable D call. Trimming removed 0 bases at V and 3 bases at J, with 12 bases between. Germline V lookup: CDR1 GTSNPN, CDR2 SVGIG (reference sequence). This CDR3 is built from 14 residues. The CDR3 bases are TGTGCCTGGAGTGTGTCACCCAATAACTACGAGCAGTACTTC. Protein product: CAWSVSPNNYEQYF.

V and J are TRBV5-1 and TRBJ2-7; D is undetermined. The CDR3 loop spans 13 amino acids. Trimming took 4 bases from V and 3 from J, leaving 11 bases between them. Germline-derived CDR1 and CDR2 are SGHRS and YFSETQ. In DNA form, the CDR3 reads TGCGCCAGCAGCCCCAGTAACGACTACGAGCAGTACTTC. It is translated as CASSPSNDYEQYF.

This clone was detected only a few times. The CDR3 reads CASTTQGNQPQHF. The DNA for the CDR3 is TGTGCCAGCACCACGCAAGGGAATCAGCCCCAGCATTTT. The chain recombines TRBV7-9 with TRBJ1-5, with D unresolved. Looked up from germline, CDR1 is SEHNR and CDR2 is FQNEAQ (reference sequence). The CDR3 consists of 13 residues. With 7 bases removed from V and 4 bases from J, the gap between germline ends came to 11 bases.

This clone was found a few times. The CDR3 coding sequence is TGTGCCAGCAGCTTAGGCACGAACACCGGGGAGCTGTTTTTT. Its translation: CASSLGTNTGELFF. This chain joins TRBV7-6 and TRBJ2-2; D not certain. The CDR3 extends over 14 amino acids. CDR1 SGHVS and CDR2 FNYEAQ come from the germline V gene. V gave up 1 base and J gave up 0 bases, with 3 bases separating them.

The rearrangement links TRBV9 to TRBJ2-1; the match to TRBD1 covers 10 bases. The CDR3 contains 18 residues. Germline CDR1 SGDLS, CDR2 YYNGEE. The ends lost 3 bases at V and 0 bases at J; junction bases unmatched: 9. The CDR3 region has the DNA TGTGCCAGCAGCGGACAGGGGGCCCTTGCGAGCTCCTACAATGAGCAGTTCTTC. Translation: CASSGQGALASSYNEQFF.

The rearrangement links TRBV5-1 to TRBJ2-3; D may match TRBD1 or TRBD2 (5 bases each). Trimming took off 0 bases at V and 2 bases at J, with 13 bases between the two ends. From germline, CDR1 is SGHRS and CDR2 YFSETQ. This CDR3 is 16 amino acids long. The CDR3 nucleotides read TGCGCCAGCAGCTTGGCGGCTGGGGGACCCACAGATACGCAGTATTTT. As protein: CASSLAAGGPTDTQYF.

The chain recombines TRBV27 with TRBJ2-5, with D hard to call. CDR3 length equals 14 residues. The germline V gene encodes CDR1 MNHEY and CDR2 SMNVEV (reference sequence). Trimming pared 6 bases from V and 5 bases from J, leaving 16 bases between. The CDR3 DNA follows: TGTGCCAGCAGAAAACTCCTCCCTAAGGAGACCCAGTACTTC. The encoded protein is CASRKLLPKETQYF.

V and J are TRBV4-3 and TRBJ2-1; the match to TRBD2 covers 12 bases. The germline V gene encodes CDR1 LGHNA and CDR2 YSLEER. The CDR3 runs 13 residues. V dropped 2 bases and J dropped 15; count of bases not matched to a gene: 5. In DNA form, the CDR3 reads TGCGCCAGCAGCCAAACTAGCGGGGGGCTTACGTTCTTC. It translates to CASSQTSGGLTFF.

Only one count was recorded for this clone. The rearrangement links TRBV28 to TRBJ1-4, with TRBD1 as a possible D gene (5 bases). Trimming took 1 base from V and 7 from J, leaving 16 bases between them. The CDR3 spans 16 residues. Germline V gene lookup returns CDR1 MDHEN and CDR2 SYDVKM. CDR3 DNA sequence: TGTGCCAGCAGTTTATACGTTGCAGGGTGGGGTGAAAAACTGTTTTTT. It yields the protein CASSLYVAGWGEKLFF. The variable domain in full, completed from reference TRBV28 and TRBJ1-4, reads DVKVTQSSRYLVKRTGEKVFLECVQDMDHENMFWYRQDPGLGLRLIYFSYDVKMKEKGDIPEGYSVSREKKERFSLILESASTNQTSMYLCASSLYVAGWGEKLFFGSGTQLSVL.

The rearrangement joins TRBV7-9 to TRBJ2-7; a possible D gene is TRBD2 (5 bases). V was pared by 4 bases and J by 7 bases, with 17 bases between. The germline gives CDR1 SEHNR, CDR2 FQNEAQ (reference sequence). The CDR3 has 14 amino acids. The CDR3 loop is CASSSSDWTGEQYF. The CDR3 bases are TGTGCCAGCAGCTCCTCCGATTGGACGGGGGAGCAGTACTTC.

For the CDR3, the DNA is TGCAGTGCTAGACGGGATGAAAAACTGTTTTTT. Translated, it gives CSARRDEKLFF. The chain is built from TRBV20-1 and TRBJ1-4; no definite D call. Trimming left V 2 bases short and J 6 bases short, with 4 bases between. This CDR3 is 11 amino acids long. The germline V gene encodes CDR1 DFQATT and CDR2 SNEGSKA (reference sequence).

The chain employs TRBV14 and TRBJ1-2; 12 bases map to TRBD1. The germline CDR1 and CDR2 sequences are SGHDN and FVKESK. This CDR3 comprises 17 residues. V lost 2 bases, J lost 8 bases, and 12 bases stayed unmatched. In DNA, the CDR3 is TGTGCCAGCAGCCAAACATCCGGGACAGGGGGCGTCTTCGGCTACACCTTC. It encodes CASSQTSGTGGVFGYTF.

V gene TRBV30 combines with J gene TRBJ1-1; 10 bases fit TRBD1. Trimming took 1 base from V and 2 from J; bases not matched to a gene: 10. Germline V gene sequence: CDR1 GTSNPN, CDR2 SVGIG (reference sequence). CDR3 length: 17 residues. CDR3 in amino acids: CAWSGQGAFNRNTEAFF. DNA for the CDR3: TGTGCCTGGAGTGGACAGGGGGCTTTCAATCGTAACACTGAAGCTTTCTTT.

The V and J genes are TRBV10-3 and TRBJ2-1, with TRBD2 matching over 12 bases. Germline assignment: CDR1 ENHRY and CDR2 SYGVKD. This CDR3 has 14 residues. With V trimmed by 6 bases and J by 5 bases, 2 bases remained unmatched. CDR3 coding DNA: TGTGCCATCAGATGGACTAGCGGGGACAATGAGCAGTTCTTC. Translated, it gives CAIRWTSGDNEQFF.

The genes are TRBV4-3 and TRBJ2-1; the D call may be TRBD1 or TRBD2 (5 bases each). V was shortened by 0 bases and J by 0 bases, with 9 bases between the two germline ends. Germline lookup yields CDR1 LGHNA and CDR2 YSLEER. The CDR3 spans 16 residues. The DNA of the CDR3 is TGCGCCAGCAGCCAAGAACCGGGGCGCTCCTACAATGAGCAGTTCTTC. Encoded protein: CASSQEPGRSYNEQFF.

The CDR3 DNA reads as TGTGCCAGCAGTTCCCAAAGTTCCTACGAGCAGTACTTC. It yields the protein CASSSQSSYEQYF. The gene calls are TRBV6-9 and TRBJ2-7; D gene ambiguous. CDR1 MNHGY and CDR2 SVAAGI come from the germline V gene. The CDR3 is 13 amino acids. V lost 4 bases and J 1 base, leaving 8 bases between the germline ends.

This clone was seen once. The chain combines TRBV4-1 with TRBJ2-7, with TRBD2 as a possible D gene (5 bases). Germline V gene sequence: CDR1 MGHRA, CDR2 YSYEKL. This CDR3 contains 17 residues. Trimming stripped 2 bases from V and 1 base from J, with 18 bases between. The CDR3 reads CASSQRAGLAVSYEQYF. CDR3 nucleotide sequence: TGCGCCAGCAGCCAAAGGGCGGGCCTAGCTGTATCCTACGAGCAGTACTTC.

The J gene is TRBJ2-7, the V gene TRBV7-2; D call uncertain. The CDR3 loop spans 11 amino acids. V was pared by 5 bases and J by 0 bases, with 2 bases between. The germline V gene has CDR1 SGHTA and CDR2 FQGNSA. The CDR3 here is CASSDSYEQYF. CDR3 DNA sequence: TGTGCCAGCAGCGACTCCTACGAGCAGTACTTC.

This chain uses TRBV9 with TRBJ2-7; unclear D gene. CDR1 and CDR2 (germline): SGDLS, YYNGEE. This CDR3 is built from 12 residues. Trimming pared 0 bases from V and 1 base from J, leaving 2 bases between. The CDR3 sequence: CASSVDSYEQYF. DNA of the CDR3: TGTGCCAGCAGCGTAGATTCCTACGAGCAGTACTTC.

The chain carries TRBV6-6 and TRBJ1-1, with D possibly TRBD1 on 5 matching bases. This CDR3 is 15 amino acids long. V was clipped by 5 bases and J by 8 bases, with 21 bases between them. CDR1 and CDR2 (germline): MNHNY, SVGAGI (reference sequence). The CDR3 loop reads CASSQMGIRGWEAFF. As DNA, the CDR3 is TGTGCCAGCAGTCAGATGGGCATCCGGGGGTGGGAAGCTTTCTTT.

V and J are TRBV5-6 and TRBJ1-2, with a tentative D call TRBD1 (5 bases). Germline V lookup: CDR1 SGHDT, CDR2 YYEEEE. CDR3 size: 12 residues. V was cut by 3 bases and J by 5 bases, with 8 bases left in between. This CDR3 reads CASSSTGYGYTF. Written as DNA, the CDR3 is TGTGCCAGCAGCTCTACAGGTTATGGCTACACCTTC. Full variable domain (outside the CDR3, taken from reference TRBV5-6 and TRBJ1-2): DAGVTQSPTHLIKTRGQQVTLRCSPKSGHDTVSWYQQALGQGPQFIFQYYEEEERQRGNFPDRFSGHQFPNYSSELNVNALLLGDSALYLCASSSTGYGYTFGSGTRLTVV.

The V call is TRBV6-5, the J call TRBJ2-3; tentatively, D is TRBD2 (5 bases). The CDR3 consists of 15 residues. Germline assignment: CDR1 MNHEY and CDR2 SVGAGI. V gave up 2 bases and J gave up 4 bases, with 13 bases separating them. The CDR3 loop reads CASSYRTLRADTQYF. CDR3 in DNA: TGTGCCAGCAGTTACAGGACCTTGAGGGCAGATACGCAGTATTTT.

The V and J genes are TRBV9 and TRBJ2-3; 7 bases map to TRBD1. The V gene end was trimmed by 7 bases and the J gene end by 4 bases; junction bases not matched to a gene: 12. The CDR3 sequence is 15 residues long. Germline CDR1 and CDR2: SGDLS and YYNGEE. CDR3 in DNA: TGTGCCAGCGCCTCGGACAGGACCAGCGCAGATACGCAGTATTTT. As protein: CASASDRTSADTQYF.

The chain carries TRBV10-3 and TRBJ2-5; weak D call: TRBD1 (6 bases). Germline V gene data show CDR1 as ENHRY and CDR2 as SYGVKD. The length of the CDR3 is 18 residues. With 2 bases removed from V and 1 base from J, the gap between germline ends came to 20 bases. In nucleotides, the CDR3 is TGTGCCATCAGTGAGCCGCAACCGGACAGACTGCCCCAAGAGACCCAGTACTTC. Its translation: CAISEPQPDRLPQETQYF.

The rearrangement uses TRBV5-1 and TRBJ1-6; no firm D call. This CDR3 has 15 amino acids. V lost 0 bases to trimming and J lost 7 bases, with 11 bases between them. CDR1 and CDR2 from the germline V gene are SGHRS and YFSETQ. CDR3 sequence reads: CASSLGRAGNSPLHF. CDR3 in DNA: TGCGCCAGCAGCTTGGGAAGGGCTGGGAATTCACCCCTCCACTTT.

This clone was observed a few times. V usage is TRBV6-5 and J usage is TRBJ2-2; tentative D call: TRBD2 (6 bases). This CDR3 has 13 residues. Trimming shortened V by 6 bases and J by 6 bases, and 11 bases separated the two germline ends. Germline V gives CDR1 MNHEY, CDR2 SVGAGI. DNA of the CDR3: TGTGCCAGCAGGCAAGCGGGTGCCGGGGAGCTGTTTTTT. It yields the protein CASRQAGAGELFF.

The chain carries TRBV27 and TRBJ2-2, with 10 bases matching TRBD1. There are 15 residues in the CDR3. The trim removed 3 bases at V and 5 bases at J, leaving 3 bases unmatched. Germline CDR1 is MNHEY and CDR2 is SMNVEV (reference sequence). The DNA of the CDR3 is TGTGCCAGCAGTTTGAGACAGGGGGCAACCGGGGAGCTGTTTTTT. Amino acids: CASSLRQGATGELFF.